This is a list of T cell receptor beta chains from one sample in a study of T cell responses to AZD1222 COVID-19 vaccine. Produced via immunoSEQ multiplex PCR; TCRdb's table is partial and in-frame only. The sample shows approximately 200,000 clones, about 94% of them seen only once. This material consisted of peripheral blood, taken 28 days after the second dose of the MenACWY control vaccine. Receptors originate from an adult who received the MenACWY meningococcal vaccine as a control. Each CDR3 is given with its conserved first and last residue. D genes are given only for firm matches. Only some rows state a clone size, as once, few, many or a class for expanded clones.

>NA|TRBJ1-5|NA|TRBV5-1
CASSLGRNQPQHF
TGCGCCAGCAGCTTGGGCCGGAATCAGCCCCAGCATTTT
>NA|TRBJ2-7|NA|TRBV29-1
CSVELGEPYEQYF
TGCAGCGTTGAATTGGGGGAACCCTACGAGCAGTACTTC
>NA|TRBJ2-7|NA|TRBV11-2
CASSLFGELEQYF
TGTGCCAGCAGCTTATTCGGAGAGCTCGAGCAGTACTTC
>NA|TRBJ2-1|TRBD1|TRBV7-9
CASSPGQGSYNEQFF
TGTGCCAGCAGCCCTGGACAGGGGTCCTACAATGAGCAGTTCTTC
>NA|TRBJ2-1|TRBD2|TRBV28
CASSTPGGGRANEQFF
TGTGCCAGCAGTACGCCTGGAGGCGGGAGAGCGAATGAGCAGTTCTTC
>NA|TRBJ1-6|NA|TRBV23-1
CARALDGRNSPLHF
TGCGCCAGGGCCCTCGACGGAAGAAATTCACCCCTCCACTTT
>NA|TRBJ1-1|TRBD1|TRBV6-5
CASSPRTGANTEAFF
TGTGCCAGCAGTCCCCGGACAGGGGCAAACACTGAAGCTTTCTTT
>NA|TRBJ1-2|NA|TRBV4-3
CASSPPGVLINGYTF
TGCGCCAGCAGCCCCCCGGGGGTCTTAATCAATGGCTACACCTTC
>once|TRBJ2-7|NA|TRBV7-9
CASILHGEQYF
TGTGCCAGCATCCTACACGGCGAGCAGTACTTC
>NA|TRBJ1-3|NA|TRBV7-6
CASSLDMAGAPLSGNTIYF
TGTGCCAGCAGCTTAGATATGGCAGGAGCCCCACTCTCTGGAAACACCATATATTTT
>NA|TRBJ2-7|TRBD2|TRBV6-5
CASSYSRLAGGYEQYF
TGTGCCAGCAGTTACTCCCGGCTAGCGGGAGGGTACGAGCAGTACTTC
>NA|TRBJ2-7|NA|TRBV5-1
CASSLIRGPTYEQYF
TGCGCCAGCAGCTTGATAAGGGGACCAACCTACGAGCAGTACTTC
>NA|TRBJ1-1|NA|TRBV20-1
CSARGQLEAFF
TGCAGTGCTAGGGGTCAGCTGGAAGCTTTCTTT
>NA|TRBJ2-1|NA|TRBV6-5
CASSYNGDNEQFF
TGTGCCAGCAGTTATAACGGTGACAATGAGCAGTTCTTC
>NA|TRBJ2-1|NA|TRBV5-4
CASSLARGGNEQFF
TGTGCCAGCAGCTTGGCCAGGGGCGGCAATGAGCAGTTCTTC
>NA|TRBJ1-1|TRBD1|TRBV7-9
CASSPPDRGRENTEAFF
TGTGCCAGCAGCCCCCCAGACAGGGGGCGAGAGAACACTGAAGCTTTCTTT
>NA|TRBJ2-7|TRBD1|TRBV7-9
CASSPNRGPHSYEQYF
TGTGCCAGCAGCCCAAACAGGGGACCCCACTCCTACGAGCAGTACTTC
>NA|TRBJ2-3|NA|TRBV2
CASSVVFSSTDTQYF
TGTGCCAGCAGTGTTGTGTTTTCTAGCACAGATACGCAGTATTTT
>NA|TRBJ2-2|NA|TRBV7-3
CASSLSGEASTGELFF
TGTGCCAGCAGCTTATCGGGGGAGGCGAGCACCGGGGAGCTGTTTTTT
>NA|TRBJ2-4|NA|TRBV19
CASSSGDLAKNIQYF
TGTGCCAGTAGTTCGGGGGACTTAGCCAAAAACATTCAGTACTTC
>NA|TRBJ1-6|NA|TRBV11-2
CASSLDGNSPLHF
TGTGCCAGCAGCTTAGATGGGAATTCACCCCTCCACTTT
>NA|TRBJ2-7|TRBD2|TRBV5-1
CASSPRTSGVGSGEQYF
TGCGCCAGCAGCCCCCGGACTAGCGGGGTGGGTTCTGGGGAGCAGTACTTC
>NA|TRBJ1-5|NA|TRBV6-2/TRBV6-3
CASSDRTAATNQPQHF
TGTGCCAGCAGTGACAGGACCGCGGCAACCAATCAGCCCCAGCATTTT
>NA|TRBJ1-1|NA|TRBV5-1
CASSLEGEGEAFF
TGCGCCAGCAGCTTGGAAGGGGAGGGTGAAGCTTTCTTT
>NA|TRBJ2-7|NA|TRBV30
CACAGSSYEQYF
TGTGCCTGCGCAGGAAGCTCCTACGAGCAGTACTTC
>NA|TRBJ1-5|NA|TRBV19
CASRKGYSNQPQHF
TGTGCCAGTAGGAAAGGTTATAGCAATCAGCCCCAGCATTTT
>NA|TRBJ1-4|TRBD1|TRBV19
CASSSGTGGDGLFF
TGTGCCAGTAGCTCCGGGACAGGGGGCGATGGACTGTTTTTT
>NA|TRBJ1-2|NA|TRBV6-4
CASSETGSEGYTF
TGTGCCAGCAGCGAGACAGGCTCGGAAGGCTACACCTTC
>NA|TRBJ2-7|NA|TRBV7-2
CASRPSPRWEYEQYF
TGTGCCAGCAGACCCTCGCCCCGCTGGGAGTACGAGCAGTACTTC
>NA|TRBJ2-4|TRBD2|TRBV19
CASSRSGRDTKNIQYF
TGTGCCAGTAGTCGCTCCGGGAGGGACACCAAAAACATTCAGTACTTC
>NA|TRBJ1-5|NA|TRBV19
CASTGQSNQPQHF
TGTGCCAGTACAGGGCAGAGCAATCAGCCCCAGCATTTT
>once|TRBJ2-7|TRBD1|TRBV5-6
CASSQGQGSSYEQYF
TGTGCCAGCAGCCAAGGACAGGGGAGCTCCTACGAGCAGTACTTC
>NA|TRBJ2-7|TRBD1|TRBV28
CASSFRNRGDEQYF
TGTGCCAGCAGTTTCCGCAACAGGGGTGACGAGCAGTACTTC
>NA|TRBJ2-7|NA|TRBV19
CASSAQPGTESSYEQYF
TGTGCCAGTAGTGCTCAGCCCGGGACGGAGAGCTCCTACGAGCAGTACTTC
>NA|TRBJ1-2|TRBD1|TRBV7-8
CASSPDRAGLSNYGYTF
TGTGCCAGCAGCCCCGACAGGGCAGGACTTTCTAACTATGGCTACACCTTC
>few|TRBJ2-1|TRBD2|TRBV6-2/TRBV6-3
CASSPSGESYNEQFF
TGTGCCAGCAGCCCGAGCGGGGAGTCCTACAATGAGCAGTTCTTC
>NA|TRBJ1-6|TRBD1|TRBV9
CASSATGVRYNSPLHF
TGTGCCAGCAGCGCGACAGGGGTTAGGTATAATTCACCCCTCCACTTT
>NA|TRBJ1-5|NA|TRBV28
CASSWGGDNQPQHF
TGTGCCAGCAGTTGGGGGGGAGACAATCAGCCCCAGCATTTT
>NA|TRBJ1-1|NA|TRBV6-5
CASRGREAEAFF
TGTGCCAGCAGAGGGCGGGAAGCTGAAGCTTTCTTT
>NA|TRBJ2-7|NA|TRBV27
CASSLSRRVEQYF
TGTGCCAGCAGTTTATCGCGAAGGGTCGAGCAGTACTTC
>NA|TRBJ2-2|NA|TRBV2
CASSPYGTGELFF
TGTGCCAGCAGCCCTTACGGTACCGGGGAGCTGTTTTTT
>NA|TRBJ1-1|NA|TRBV4-3
CASSHTMMNTEAFF
TGCGCCAGCAGCCATACAATGATGAACACTGAAGCTTTCTTT
>NA|TRBJ2-7|TRBD1|TRBV5-4
CASSPGTGGAWGEQYF
TGTGCCAGCAGCCCCGGGACAGGGGGCGCTTGGGGCGAGCAGTACTTC
>NA|TRBJ1-6|NA|TRBV20-1
CSARKNSPLHF
TGCAGTGCTAGGAAAAATTCACCCCTCCACTTT
>NA|TRBJ2-7|TRBD1|TRBV2
CASSEGQGAQIYEQYF
TGTGCCAGCAGTGAAGGACAGGGAGCCCAAATTTACGAGCAGTACTTC
>NA|TRBJ1-1|NA|TRBV16
CASSLWDTEAFF
TGTGCCAGCAGCCTGTGGGACACTGAAGCTTTCTTT
>NA|TRBJ1-2|TRBD1|TRBV4-3
CASSQDRDRSGYTF
TGCGCCAGCAGCCAAGACCGGGACAGGTCTGGCTACACCTTC
>NA|TRBJ2-2|TRBD1|TRBV14
CASSQDLPRGWDTGELFF
TGTGCCAGCAGCCAAGACCTTCCCAGGGGGTGGGACACCGGGGAGCTGTTTTTT